These 32 T cell receptor beta chains originate from one sample sequenced in a study of Ad26.COV2.S vaccination and SARS-CoV-2 variants. Measured with immunoSEQ multiplex PCR; TCRdb has only the in-frame clones, and not every one. The sample lists about 350,000 clones, approximately 90% seen once, with roughly 5% in the top ten. The treatment denotes: some 20 received Ad26.COV2.S at low or high dose, single or two shots; roughly 5 received placebo; per-sample allocation not given. Collection of samples fell on day 63 after the first vaccine or placebo injection. The sample was peripheral blood, taken in a trial of Ad26.COV2.S vaccine versus placebo. Every receptor here comes from a person between 18 and 65 years old who received the Ad26.COV2.S COVID-19 vaccine or a placebo.

This chain uses TRBV19 with TRBJ2-5; D not certain. Looked up from germline, CDR1 is LNHDA and CDR2 is SQIVND (reference sequence). V gave up 6 bases and J gave up 2 bases, with 13 bases separating them. The CDR3 runs to 14 residues. CDR3: CASRDVFGQETQYF. The CDR3 DNA reads TGTGCCAGTAGGGATGTCTTCGGACAAGAGACCCAGTACTTC.

The rearrangement joins TRBV7-2 to TRBJ1-1; possible D gene TRBD1, 5 bases. V gave up 1 base and J gave up 4 bases, with 13 bases separating them. There are 15 residues in the CDR3. CDR1 SGHTA and CDR2 FQGNSA come from the germline V gene. CDR3 region: CASSLGPGRSTEAFF. The CDR3 DNA reads as TGTGCCAGCAGCTTAGGCCCAGGGCGGTCCACTGAAGCTTTCTTT.

The table lists this clone with a few counts. The CDR3 is CAWSRQGINGYTF. CDR3 bases: TGTGCCTGGAGCAGACAGGGAATCAATGGCTACACCTTC. The chain couples TRBV30 to TRBJ1-2, with TRBD1 identical over 7 bases. The CDR3 sequence is 13 residues long. The germline gives CDR1 GTSNPN, CDR2 SVGIG (reference sequence). V shed 3 bases and J 6 bases; nucleotides not matched to a gene: 7.

This chain joins TRBV4-2 and TRBJ1-2; possible D gene TRBD1, 5 bases. V lost 3 bases and J lost 8, with 22 bases in between. Per germline, CDR1 LGHNA and CDR2 YNFKEQ. This CDR3 comprises 16 residues. The CDR3 spells CASSHADRTTSGGYTF. Here the CDR3 DNA reads TGTGCCAGCAGCCATGCCGACAGAACAACCTCCGGGGGCTACACCTTC.

The V and J genes are TRBV7-3 and TRBJ2-1, with 7 bases matching TRBD1. V gave up 6 bases and J gave up 2 bases; unmatched junction bases: 4. The germline gives CDR1 SGHTA, CDR2 FQGTGA. The CDR3 loop spans 14 amino acids. The CDR3 here is CASSSGQAYNEQFF. Here the CDR3 DNA reads TGTGCCAGCAGTTCTGGACAGGCCTACAATGAGCAGTTCTTC.

CDR3: CASSDTRDRDNEQFF. The CDR3 bases are TGTGCCAGCAGCGATACCCGGGACAGGGACAATGAGCAGTTCTTC. The V gene is TRBV9, the J gene TRBJ2-1; 9 bases fit TRBD1. The trim removed 3 bases at V and 5 bases at J, leaving 6 bases unmatched. The CDR3 extends over 15 amino acids. From germline, CDR1 is SGDLS and CDR2 YYNGEE.

This clone has just one count. The chain carries TRBV18 and TRBJ1-5; no clear D. Germline V gene lookup returns CDR1 KGHSH and CDR2 LQKENI. With 2 bases removed from V and 4 bases from J, the gap between germline ends came to 6 bases. There are 13 residues in the CDR3. The CDR3 here is CASSPGPNQPQHF. The CDR3 DNA is TGTGCCAGCTCACCAGGGCCGAATCAGCCCCAGCATTTT.

The rearrangement links TRBV6-1 to TRBJ1-5, with D unresolved. The CDR3 is 15 amino acids. Germline loops: CDR1 MNHNS, CDR2 SASEGT. Trimming removed 1 base from V and 0 bases from J, with 7 bases in between. The CDR3 DNA is TGTGCCAGCAGTGAAGGAGGAAATAGCAATCAGCCCCAGCATTTT. This gives the protein CASSEGGNSNQPQHF.

J is TRBJ2-7 and V is TRBV19, with TRBD2 identical over 8 bases. This CDR3 has 15 amino acids. The V gene's germline CDR1 is LNHDA and CDR2 SQIVND (reference sequence). The V segment lost 2 bases and the J segment 0 bases; nucleotides outside the gene matches: 3. The CDR3 nucleotides read TGTGCCAGTAGTATAAGTGGGACTAGCTCCTACGAGCAGTACTTC. Translated: CASSISGTSSYEQYF.

The chain has TRBV2 and TRBJ1-4; a weak D match, TRBD1 (5 bases). V was pared by 4 bases and J by 7 bases, with 16 bases between. Germline CDR1 reads SNHLY; CDR2 reads FYNNEI. This CDR3 has 15 amino acids. The CDR3 protein is CASSGGTPAPEKLFF. CDR3 in DNA: TGTGCCAGCAGTGGAGGGACGCCCGCTCCTGAAAAACTGTTTTTT. Full variable domain (rest looked up from reference TRBV2 and TRBJ1-4): EPEVTQTPSHQVTQMGQEVILRCVPISNHLYFYWYRQILGQKVEFLVSFYNNEISEKSEIFDDQFSVERPDGSNFTLKIRSTKLEDSAMYFCASSGGTPAPEKLFFGSGTQLSVL.

This clone has just one count. This chain joins TRBV5-4 and TRBJ2-4, with TRBD1 matching over 9 bases. Germline V CDR1 and CDR2: SGHNT, YYREEE (reference sequence). The CDR3 totals 14 residues. After removal of 5 bases from V and 8 bases from J, the junction contained 8 bases not matched to a gene. The CDR3: CASRSGTGKDIQYF. The CDR3 bases are TGTGCCAGCAGGTCCGGGACAGGGAAGGACATTCAGTACTTC.

This chain connects TRBV18 to TRBJ2-5, with D tentatively TRBD2 (6 bases). Between the trimmed V and J ends, which lost 4 bases and 4 bases, there was a span of 22 bases. Germline V lookup: CDR1 KGHSH, CDR2 LQKENI. The CDR3 extends over 17 amino acids. In DNA form, the CDR3 reads TGTGCCAGCTCACTCTCTCCTAGTACGGGAGAGGGAGAGACCCAGTACTTC. Translated, it gives CASSLSPSTGEGETQYF.

The chain couples TRBV19 to TRBJ2-3; 11 positions match TRBD1. This CDR3 region has 16 residues. V gave up 5 bases and J gave up 2 bases; unmatched junction bases: 6. Germline-derived CDR1 and CDR2 are LNHDA and SQIVND (reference sequence). As DNA, the CDR3 is TGTGCCAGTAGTCCCGGGACAGGGGGATACACAGATACGCAGTATTTT. Protein product: CASSPGTGGYTDTQYF.

J is TRBJ2-7 and V is TRBV6-4; TRBD1 matches 11 bases. Trimming cost V 4 bases and J 0 bases; bases outside gene matches: 5. This CDR3 has 16 amino acids. Germline CDR1 reads MRHNA; CDR2 reads SNTAGT. CDR3 nucleotides: TGTGCCAGCAGTGGATCCGGGACAGGGGGCTCCTACGAGCAGTACTTC. It encodes CASSGSGTGGSYEQYF.

The chain recombines TRBV5-5 with TRBJ2-2; D is unclear. Trimming pared 1 base from V and 0 bases from J, leaving 7 bases between. This CDR3 has 15 residues. Germline loops: CDR1 SGHKS, CDR2 YYEKEE (reference sequence). The CDR3 sequence is CASSLRLSNTGELFF. CDR3 coding DNA: TGTGCCAGCAGCTTGAGACTGTCGAACACCGGGGAGCTGTTTTTT.

The chain links TRBV9 to TRBJ1-3; TRBD1 might be the D (5 bases). This CDR3 region has 16 residues. Trimming stripped 3 bases from V and 3 bases from J, with 16 bases between. Germline V gene sequence: CDR1 SGDLS, CDR2 YYNGEE. As DNA, the CDR3 is TGTGCCAGCAGCGGGCAGAGGGGCGCTTTTGGAAACACCATATATTTT. Its protein is CASSGQRGAFGNTIYF.

The rearrangement joins TRBV7-2 to TRBJ2-7, with D uncertain. The V gene's germline CDR1 is SGHTA and CDR2 FQGNSA. The ends were cut back, 2 bases at V and 3 bases at J, with 8 bases in the middle. This CDR3 has 13 residues. CDR3 DNA: TGTGCCAGCAGCTTACCCTCGGGCTACGAGCAGTACTTC. Residues: CASSLPSGYEQYF.

The rearrangement links TRBV29-1 to TRBJ1-1, with 12 bases fitting TRBD1. The CDR3 covers 13 residues. Germline CDR1 and CDR2: SQVTM and ANQGSEA. The trim removed 7 bases at V and 4 bases at J, leaving 4 bases unmatched. The CDR3 DNA follows: TGCAGCGGGGGGGACAGGGGGCCCACTGAAGCTTTCTTT. Protein product: CSGGDRGPTEAFF.

The V call is TRBV5-6, the J call TRBJ1-6, with D possibly being TRBD1 (5 bases). CDR3 length: 14 residues. Trimming shortened V by 3 bases and J by 10 bases, and 14 bases separated the two germline ends. Germline V gene lookup returns CDR1 SGHDT and CDR2 YYEEEE. CDR3 loop: CASSSRGSPSPLHF. The DNA of the CDR3 is TGTGCCAGCAGCTCGCGGGGGAGTCCATCACCCCTCCACTTT.

The chain uses TRBV29-1 and TRBJ1-2, with D possibly being TRBD1 (5 bases). The V end was cut by 3 bases, the J end by 6 bases, with 14 bases between. This CDR3 contains 13 residues. Germline V gives CDR1 SQVTM, CDR2 ANQGSEA. CDR3 nucleotides: TGCAGCGTTGATAGGTCAGGGATGGATGGCTACACCTTC. It translates to CSVDRSGMDGYTF.

The chain uses TRBV19 and TRBJ2-2; 7 nucleotides match TRBD1. CDR1 is LNHDA and CDR2 is SQIVND in the germline V gene (reference sequence). J gave up 5 bases and V 7 bases, and 7 bases lay outside the gene matches. The CDR3 extends over 14 amino acids. CDR3 DNA: TGTGCCAGTACACAGGGGCCGTGGACCGGGGAGCTGTTTTTT. It specifies CASTQGPWTGELFF.

V and J are TRBV6-5 and TRBJ2-3, with D possibly matching TRBD1 (5 bases). Germline V gene data show CDR1 as MNHEY and CDR2 as SVGAGI. The CDR3 sequence is 13 residues long. V dropped 6 bases and J dropped 0 bases, with 7 bases sitting between them. The CDR3 protein is CASRPGSTDTQYF. The CDR3 DNA reads as TGTGCCAGCAGACCAGGGAGCACAGATACGCAGTATTTT.

The chain uses TRBV28 and TRBJ2-5; D may be TRBD2 (5 bases). CDR3 size: 14 residues. With 4 bases removed from V and 4 bases from J, the gap between germline ends came to 13 bases. CDR1 and CDR2 (germline): MDHEN, SYDVKM. For the CDR3, the DNA is TGTGCCAGCAGTTCGGGTGTCCGGGGAGAGACCCAGTACTTC. Translation: CASSSGVRGETQYF.

V usage is TRBV28 and J usage is TRBJ2-4; D is ambiguous. The CDR3 extends over 11 amino acids. Trimming stripped 3 bases from V and 10 bases from J, with 7 bases between. Germline CDR1 reads MDHEN; CDR2 reads SYDVKM. The CDR3 sequence: CASSFMGIQYF. The CDR3 nucleotides are TGTGCCAGCAGTTTCATGGGAATTCAGTACTTC.

This chain joins TRBV28 and TRBJ2-7, with D maybe TRBD1 (6 bases). The CDR3 totals 17 residues. Germline values: CDR1 MDHEN, CDR2 SYDVKM. V lost 4 bases and J lost 2, with 21 bases in between. The CDR3 is CASSSFGQPASPYEQYF. For the CDR3, the DNA is TGTGCCAGCAGTTCATTCGGACAGCCCGCTTCCCCCTACGAGCAGTACTTC.

In its sample, this clone was seen once. V usage is TRBV5-1 and J usage is TRBJ2-7, with 7 positions matching TRBD1. Germline values: CDR1 SGHRS, CDR2 YFSETQ. The CDR3 is made up of 16 amino acids. V lost 0 bases to trimming and J lost 0 bases; unmatched junction nucleotides: 6. The CDR3 here is CASSLGPQGDSYEQYF. The DNA of the CDR3 is TGCGCCAGCAGCTTGGGGCCCCAGGGGGACTCCTACGAGCAGTACTTC. Using reference TRBV5-1 and TRBJ2-7 for the parts outside the CDR3, the full variable domain is KAGVTQTPRYLIKTRGQQVTLSCSPISGHRSVSWYQQTPGQGLQFLFEYFSETQRNKGNFPGRFSGRQFSNSRSEMNVSTLELGDSALYLCASSLGPQGDSYEQYFGPGTRLTVT.

The chain recombines TRBV24-1 with TRBJ2-1, with TRBD1 matching 10 bases. V trimming: 4 bases; J trimming: 5 bases; junction bases outside the gene matches: 7. Germline values: CDR1 KGHDR, CDR2 SFDVKD. The length of the CDR3 is 16 residues. The CDR3 DNA sequence: TGTGCCACCAGTGACCCGACAGGGGGCTTGGACAATGAGCAGTTCTTC. Translation: CATSDPTGGLDNEQFF.

The genes are TRBV19 and TRBJ2-5, with D perhaps matching TRBD1 (5 bases). There are 15 residues in the CDR3. Deletions cut 1 base from V and 2 bases from J, with 11 bases between. The germline V gene encodes CDR1 LNHDA and CDR2 SQIVND (reference sequence). CDR3: CASSIGSTAQETQYF. The DNA of the CDR3 is TGTGCCAGTAGTATAGGGTCGACAGCGCAAGAGACCCAGTACTTC.

The chain recombines TRBV29-1 with TRBJ1-5, with a possible D match to TRBD1 (5 bases). The CDR3 is 14 amino acids. Trimming cost V 4 bases and J 6 bases, with 16 bases left between them. Germline V gene data show CDR1 as SQVTM and CDR2 as ANQGSEA. The CDR3 sequence: CSVGAGEGGQPQHF. The CDR3 nucleotides read TGCAGCGTTGGAGCGGGGGAGGGAGGTCAGCCCCAGCATTTT.

The gene calls are TRBV3-1 (or the pseudogene TRBV3-2) and TRBJ2-2; D call uncertain. V was clipped by 2 bases and J by 4 bases, with 5 bases between them. Germline values: CDR1 LGHDT, CDR2 YNNKEL (reference sequence). The CDR3 runs 13 residues. CDR3 nucleotide sequence: TGTGCCAGCAGCCAATCGGTCACCGGGGAGCTGTTTTTT. Translating gives CASSQSVTGELFF.

The count of this clone is one. The chain recombines TRBV2 with TRBJ2-5; D possibly corresponds to TRBD1 (6 bases). Per germline, CDR1 SNHLY and CDR2 FYNNEI. V lost 0 bases to trimming and J lost 4 bases, with 15 bases between them. The CDR3 loop spans 16 amino acids. CDR3 region: CASSEALRGGLETQYF. CDR3 nucleotide sequence: TGTGCCAGCAGTGAAGCGCTTCGAGGGGGTTTAGAGACCCAGTACTTC.

This clone was found once. For the CDR3, the DNA is TGTGCCAGCAGCGTAGGGGGGTCAGCTGAAAAACTGTTTTTT. The encoded protein is CASSVGGSAEKLFF. J is TRBJ1-4 and V is TRBV9, with D perhaps matching TRBD1 (5 bases). Germline V CDR1 and CDR2: SGDLS, YYNGEE. CDR3 size: 14 residues. V was trimmed by 0 bases and J by 7 bases, leaving 10 bases between them.